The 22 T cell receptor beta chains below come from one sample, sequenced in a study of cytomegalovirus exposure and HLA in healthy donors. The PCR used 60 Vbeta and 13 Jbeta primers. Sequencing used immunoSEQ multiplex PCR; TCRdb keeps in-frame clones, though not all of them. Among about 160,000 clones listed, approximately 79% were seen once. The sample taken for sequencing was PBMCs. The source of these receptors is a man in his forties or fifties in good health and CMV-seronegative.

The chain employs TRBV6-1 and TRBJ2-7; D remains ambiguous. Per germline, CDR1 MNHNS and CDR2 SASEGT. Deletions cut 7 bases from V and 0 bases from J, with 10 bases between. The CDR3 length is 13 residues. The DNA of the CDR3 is TGTGCCAGCACAGAATTCCCCTCCTACGAGCAGTACTTC. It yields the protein CASTEFPSYEQYF.

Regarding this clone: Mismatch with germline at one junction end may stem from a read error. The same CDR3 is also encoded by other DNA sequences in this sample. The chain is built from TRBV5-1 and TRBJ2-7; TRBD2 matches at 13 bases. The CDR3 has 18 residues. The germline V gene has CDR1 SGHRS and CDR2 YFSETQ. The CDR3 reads CASSLWTSGSAKSYEQYF. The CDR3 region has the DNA TGCGCCAGCAGCTTGTGGACTAGCGGGAGTGCAAAGAGCTACGAGCAGTACTTT.

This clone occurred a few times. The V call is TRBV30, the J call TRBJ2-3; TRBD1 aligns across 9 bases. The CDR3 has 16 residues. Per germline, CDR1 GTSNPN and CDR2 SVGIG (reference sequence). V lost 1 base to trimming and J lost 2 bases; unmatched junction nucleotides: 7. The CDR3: CAWSAGTGWATDTQYF. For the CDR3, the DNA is TGTGCCTGGAGTGCCGGGACAGGGTGGGCCACAGATACGCAGTATTTT.

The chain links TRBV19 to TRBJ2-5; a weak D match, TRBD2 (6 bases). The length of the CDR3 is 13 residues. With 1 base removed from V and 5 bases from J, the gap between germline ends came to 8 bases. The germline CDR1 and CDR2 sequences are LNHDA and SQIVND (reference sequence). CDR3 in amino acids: CASSIAAGETQYF. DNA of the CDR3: TGTGCCAGTAGTATAGCGGCGGGGGAGACCCAGTACTTC.

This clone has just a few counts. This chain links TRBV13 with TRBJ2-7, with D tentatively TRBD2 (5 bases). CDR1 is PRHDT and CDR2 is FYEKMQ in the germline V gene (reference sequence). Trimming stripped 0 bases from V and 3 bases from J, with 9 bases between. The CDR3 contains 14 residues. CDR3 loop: CASSLGAEGYEQYF. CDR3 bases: TGTGCCAGCAGCTTAGGGGCCGAGGGCTACGAGCAGTACTTC. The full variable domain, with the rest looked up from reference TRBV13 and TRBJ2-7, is AAGVIQSPRHLIKEKRETATLKCYPIPRHDTVYWYQQGPGQDPQFLISFYEKMQSDKGSIPDRFSAQQFSDYHSELNMSSLELGDSALYFCASSLGAEGYEQYFGPGTRLTVT.

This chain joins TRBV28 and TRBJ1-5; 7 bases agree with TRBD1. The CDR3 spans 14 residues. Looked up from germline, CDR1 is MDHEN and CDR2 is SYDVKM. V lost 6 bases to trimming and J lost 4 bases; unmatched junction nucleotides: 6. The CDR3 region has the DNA TGTGCCAGCAGCCTAAACAGGGGAAATCAGCCCCAGCATTTT. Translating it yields CASSLNRGNQPQHF.

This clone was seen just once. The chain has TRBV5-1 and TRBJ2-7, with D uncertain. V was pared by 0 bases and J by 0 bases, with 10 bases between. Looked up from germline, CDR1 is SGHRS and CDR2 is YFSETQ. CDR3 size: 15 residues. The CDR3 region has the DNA TGCGCCAGCAGCTTGGAGATTTTGAGCTCCTACGAGCAGTACTTC. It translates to CASSLEILSSYEQYF. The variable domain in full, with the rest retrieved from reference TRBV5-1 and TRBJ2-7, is KAGVTQTPRYLIKTRGQQVTLSCSPISGHRSVSWYQQTPGQGLQFLFEYFSETQRNKGNFPGRFSGRQFSNSRSEMNVSTLELGDSALYLCASSLEILSSYEQYFGPGTRLTVT.

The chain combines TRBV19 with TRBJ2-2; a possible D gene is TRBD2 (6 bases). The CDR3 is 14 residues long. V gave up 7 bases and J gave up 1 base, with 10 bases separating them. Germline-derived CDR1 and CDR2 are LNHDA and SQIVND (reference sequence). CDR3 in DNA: TGTGCCAGTATCGGGACTCAGAACACCGGGGAGCTGTTTTTT. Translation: CASIGTQNTGELFF. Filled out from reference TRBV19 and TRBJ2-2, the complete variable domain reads DGGITQSPKYLFRKEGQNVTLSCEQNLNHDAMYWYRQDPGQGLRLIYYSQIVNDFQKGDIAEGYSVSREKKESFPLTVTSAQKNPTAFYLCASIGTQNTGELFFGEGSRLTVL.

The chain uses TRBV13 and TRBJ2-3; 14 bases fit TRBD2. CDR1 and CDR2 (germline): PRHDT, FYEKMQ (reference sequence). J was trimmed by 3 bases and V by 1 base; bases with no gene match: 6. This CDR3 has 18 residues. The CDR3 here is CASSLEGLAGERTDTQYF. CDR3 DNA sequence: TGTGCCAGCAGCTTAGAGGGACTAGCGGGAGAAAGAACAGATACGCAGTATTTT.

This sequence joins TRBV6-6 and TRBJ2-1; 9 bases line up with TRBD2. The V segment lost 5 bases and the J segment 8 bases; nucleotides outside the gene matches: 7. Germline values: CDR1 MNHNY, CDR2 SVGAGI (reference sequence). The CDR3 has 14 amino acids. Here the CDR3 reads CASSLAGPLYEQFF. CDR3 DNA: TGTGCCAGCAGTCTAGCGGGACCACTTTATGAGCAGTTCTTC.

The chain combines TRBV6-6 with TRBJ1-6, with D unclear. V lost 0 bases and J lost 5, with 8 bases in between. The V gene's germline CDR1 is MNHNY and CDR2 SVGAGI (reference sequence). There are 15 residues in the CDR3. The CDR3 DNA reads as TGTGCCAGCAGTTACTCGGGTCAGGATAATTCACCCCTCCACTTT. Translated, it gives CASSYSGQDNSPLHF.

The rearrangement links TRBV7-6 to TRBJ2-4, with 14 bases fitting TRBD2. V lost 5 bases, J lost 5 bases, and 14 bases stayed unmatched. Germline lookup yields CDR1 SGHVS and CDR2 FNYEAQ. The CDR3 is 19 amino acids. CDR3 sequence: CASSQFPRLAGGPENIQYF. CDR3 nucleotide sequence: TGTGCCAGCAGCCAATTCCCCAGACTAGCGGGAGGGCCGGAAAACATTCAGTACTTC. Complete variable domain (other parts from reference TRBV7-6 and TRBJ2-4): GAGVSQSPRYKVTKRGQDVALRCDPISGHVSLYWYRQALGQGPEFLTYFNYEAQQDKSGLPNDRFSAERPEGSISTLTIQRTEQRDSAMYRCASSQFPRLAGGPENIQYFGAGTRLSVL.

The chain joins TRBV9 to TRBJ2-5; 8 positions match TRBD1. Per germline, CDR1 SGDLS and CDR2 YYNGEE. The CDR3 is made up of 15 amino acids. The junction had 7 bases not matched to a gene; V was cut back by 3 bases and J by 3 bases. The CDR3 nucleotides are TGTGCCAGCAGCGCCTTGACAGGGGTGGAAGAGACCCAGTACTTC. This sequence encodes CASSALTGVEETQYF. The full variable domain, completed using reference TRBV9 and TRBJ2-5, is DSGVTQTPKHLITATGQRVTLRCSPRSGDLSVYWYQQSLDQGLQFLIQYYNGEERAKGNILERFSAQQFPDLHSELNLSSLELGDSALYFCASSALTGVEETQYFGPGTRLLVL.

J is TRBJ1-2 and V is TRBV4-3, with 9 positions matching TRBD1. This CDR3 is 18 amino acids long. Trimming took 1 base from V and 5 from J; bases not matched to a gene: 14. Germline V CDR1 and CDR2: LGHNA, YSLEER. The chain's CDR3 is CASSQGLLGGQGAYGYTF. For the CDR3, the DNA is TGCGCCAGCAGCCAAGGCCTCCTGGGGGGACAGGGAGCTTATGGCTACACCTTC.

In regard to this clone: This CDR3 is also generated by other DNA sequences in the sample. Written as DNA, the CDR3 is TGTGCCTCAACCCGCGGCTCCTACGAGCAGTACTTC. It yields the protein CASTRGSYEQYF. The chain links TRBV7-9 to TRBJ2-7; D gene uncertain. V was trimmed by 11 bases and J by 0 bases, leaving 11 bases between them. From germline, CDR1 is SEHNR and CDR2 FQNEAQ (reference sequence). This CDR3 comprises 12 residues.

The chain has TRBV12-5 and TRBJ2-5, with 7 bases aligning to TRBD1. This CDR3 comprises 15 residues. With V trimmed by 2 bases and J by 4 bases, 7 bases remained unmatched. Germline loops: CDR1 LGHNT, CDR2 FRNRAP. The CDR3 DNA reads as TGTGCTAGTGGTTTGCTACGAGGGGGCCCAGAGACCCAGTACTTC. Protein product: CASGLLRGGPETQYF.

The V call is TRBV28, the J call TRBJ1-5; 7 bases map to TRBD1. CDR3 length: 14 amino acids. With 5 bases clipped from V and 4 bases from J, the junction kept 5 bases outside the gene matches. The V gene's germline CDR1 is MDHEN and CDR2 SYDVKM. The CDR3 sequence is CASSAAGQNQPQHF. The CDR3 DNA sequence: TGTGCCAGCAGTGCCGCGGGACAGAATCAGCCCCAGCATTTT.

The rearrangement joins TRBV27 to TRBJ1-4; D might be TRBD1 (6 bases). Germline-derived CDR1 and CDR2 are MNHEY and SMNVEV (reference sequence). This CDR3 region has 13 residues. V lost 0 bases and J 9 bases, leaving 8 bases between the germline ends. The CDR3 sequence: CASSLSTGKKLFF. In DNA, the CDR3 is TGTGCCAGCAGTTTATCCACAGGGAAAAAACTGTTTTTT.

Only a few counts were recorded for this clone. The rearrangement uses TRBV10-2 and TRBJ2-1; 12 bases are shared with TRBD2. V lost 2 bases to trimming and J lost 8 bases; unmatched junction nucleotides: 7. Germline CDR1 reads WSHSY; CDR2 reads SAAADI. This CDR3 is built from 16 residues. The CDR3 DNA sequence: TGCGCCAGCAGTGAGATCCTGCTAGCGGGAGGGCATGAGCAGTTCTTC. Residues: CASSEILLAGGHEQFF.

CDR3 sequence reads: CASSTYGGSTDTQYF. The CDR3 DNA reads TGTGCCAGCTCTACCTACGGGGGAAGCACAGATACGCAGTATTTT. The chain is built from TRBV18 and TRBJ2-3; possibly TRBD2 for D (6 bases). The CDR3 has 15 residues. The V end was cut by 6 bases, the J end by 0 bases, with 13 bases between. Germline V gene data show CDR1 as KGHSH and CDR2 as LQKENI.

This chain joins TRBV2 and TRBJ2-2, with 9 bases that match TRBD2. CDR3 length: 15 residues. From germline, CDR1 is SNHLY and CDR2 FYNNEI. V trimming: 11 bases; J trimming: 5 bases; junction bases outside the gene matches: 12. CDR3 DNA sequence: TGTGCCGCCCGCAGCGGAAGCGGGAGGACCGGGGAGCTGTTTTTT. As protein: CAARSGSGRTGELFF.

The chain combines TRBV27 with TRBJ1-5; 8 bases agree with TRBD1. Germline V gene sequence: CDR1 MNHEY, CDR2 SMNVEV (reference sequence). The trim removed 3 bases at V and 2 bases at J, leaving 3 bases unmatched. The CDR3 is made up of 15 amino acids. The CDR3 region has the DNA TGTGCCAGCAGTTTGACAGGGGTGGGCAATCAGCCCCAGCATTTT. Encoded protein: CASSLTGVGNQPQHF.